The sequence of this T cell receptor beta chain was determined in a study of CD8 T cells in ankylosing spondylitis. The CDR3 has 14 residues. The germline V gene encodes CDR1 SGHDT and CDR2 YYEEEE. V was pared by 1 base and J by 3 bases, with 8 bases between. At least ten counts were recorded for this clonotype. Its antigen is as yet unknown. Study-level results: Ankylosing spondylitis blood appeared to be characterized by a TCR beta motif of eight highly homologous variants. Disease-linked clones were reportedly significantly enriched in matched ankylosing spondylitis synovial fluid.

The authors made TCR beta libraries by quantitative 5'-RACE with molecular barcodes. One entry per CDR3 protein, called by TCRdb with MiXCR from the 5' RACE reads. The sample holds some 240,000 distinct CDR3 sequences, approximately 9% seen once. The sequencing input was blood, either unsorted or a sorted T cell fraction (not recorded which). The chain recombines TRBV5-6 with TRBJ1-5; D may be TRBD1 (6 bases). The receptor's source is a male donor with ankylosing spondylitis or in good health (not recorded which). The DNA for the CDR3 is TGTGCCAGCAGCTTGCACAGGGTCAATCAGCCCCAGCATTTT. Its protein product is CASSLHRVNQPQHF.